A single sample gave rise to the 28 T cell receptor beta chains below, sequenced in a study of blood T cell repertoires in COVID-19. The assay was immunoSEQ multiplex PCR, and TCRdb's table has in-frame clones only and misses some. This sample has 180,000 or so clones, with about nine tenths found just once. Material for sequencing was peripheral blood. These receptors originate from a woman under 40 with acute or convalescent COVID-19.

The rearrangement links TRBV5-4 to TRBJ2-3, with D perhaps TRBD2 (6 bases). Trimming left V 0 bases short and J 2 bases short, with 10 bases between. The CDR3 is 15 amino acids. Looked up from germline, CDR1 is SGHNT and CDR2 is YYREEE (reference sequence). DNA of the CDR3: TGTGCCAGCAGCTTGGCTAGCGCTTTCACAGATACGCAGTATTTT. As protein: CASSLASAFTDTQYF.

V gene TRBV4-2 combines with J gene TRBJ2-7, with D possibly matching TRBD2 (6 bases). The V end was cut by 5 bases, the J end by 7 bases, with 15 bases between. The germline gives CDR1 LGHNA, CDR2 YNFKEQ. The CDR3 is made up of 13 amino acids. The CDR3 sequence is CASSYGDGREQYF. The DNA for the CDR3 is TGTGCCAGCAGCTACGGGGACGGGAGAGAGCAGTACTTC.

This chain joins TRBV11-2 and TRBJ2-7; 8 nucleotides align to TRBD2. The ends lost 2 bases at V and 0 bases at J; junction bases unmatched: 9. Germline lookup yields CDR1 SGHAT and CDR2 FQNNGV. The CDR3 sequence is 17 residues long. CDR3 amino acids: CASSLKETAGGSYEQYF. CDR3 nucleotides: TGTGCCAGCAGCTTAAAAGAGACGGCGGGAGGCTCCTACGAGCAGTACTTC.

This clone appeared a few times. This chain joins TRBV2 and TRBJ2-1, with D unresolved. The CDR3 consists of 15 residues. Trimming removed 4 bases from V and 0 bases from J, with 10 bases in between. Germline-derived CDR1 and CDR2 are SNHLY and FYNNEI. CDR3 amino acids: CASSVSASSYNEQFF. CDR3 DNA sequence: TGTGCCAGCAGTGTATCAGCGTCCTCCTACAATGAGCAGTTCTTC. Supplemented by reference TRBV2 and TRBJ2-1, the full variable domain reads EPEVTQTPSHQVTQMGQEVILRCVPISNHLYFYWYRQILGQKVEFLVSFYNNEISEKSEIFDDQFSVERPDGSNFTLKIRSTKLEDSAMYFCASSVSASSYNEQFFGPGTRLTVL.

This chain uses TRBV24-1 with TRBJ2-5, with D perhaps TRBD2 (6 bases). This CDR3 contains 13 residues. CDR1 is KGHDR and CDR2 is SFDVKD in the germline V gene. Trimming removed 4 bases at V and 5 bases at J, with 10 bases between. DNA of the CDR3: TGTGCCACCAGTGAGCGGGACCTTGAGACCCAGTACTTC. This codes for CATSERDLETQYF.

V gene TRBV7-8 combines with J gene TRBJ2-7; 7 bases fit TRBD1. Per germline, CDR1 SGHVS and CDR2 FQNEAQ. CDR3 length: 17 amino acids. J lost 5 bases, V lost 2 bases, and 15 bases had no gene match. In DNA, the CDR3 is TGTGCCAGCAGCTTATCCCCGACAGGGTCGGGTTTCGACGAGCAGTACTTC. Its translation: CASSLSPTGSGFDEQYF.

The rearrangement links TRBV19 to TRBJ2-2; D perhaps matches TRBD1 (6 bases). Germline-derived CDR1 and CDR2 are LNHDA and SQIVND (reference sequence). Between the trimmed V and J ends, which lost 5 bases and 2 bases, there was a span of 15 bases. The CDR3 totals 16 residues. The DNA of the CDR3 is TGTGCCAGTAGTCCCTGGGAGACAGGCAACACCGGGGAGCTGTTTTTT. Its protein is CASSPWETGNTGELFF.

The chain joins TRBV3-1 (or the pseudogene TRBV3-2) to TRBJ2-1, with D possibly being TRBD1 (6 bases). The germline gives CDR1 LGHDT, CDR2 YNNKEL (reference sequence). The CDR3 contains 16 residues. Trimming removed 6 bases from V and 3 bases from J, with 18 bases in between. In nucleotides, the CDR3 is TGTGCCAGCAGGGGGGCAGACAGAGGGTACTACAATGAGCAGTTCTTC. Its protein product is CASRGADRGYYNEQFF.

This chain connects TRBV9 to TRBJ1-3; the D gene is possibly TRBD1 (5 bases). V was shortened by 2 bases and J by 0 bases, with 9 bases between the two germline ends. Germline assignment: CDR1 SGDLS and CDR2 YYNGEE. The CDR3 is made up of 15 amino acids. CDR3 in amino acids: CASSVGLYSGNTIYF. For the CDR3, the DNA is TGTGCCAGCAGCGTGGGACTTTACTCTGGAAACACCATATATTTT. The whole variable domain, filled in from reference TRBV9 and TRBJ1-3, reads DSGVTQTPKHLITATGQRVTLRCSPRSGDLSVYWYQQSLDQGLQFLIQYYNGEERAKGNILERFSAQQFPDLHSELNLSSLELGDSALYFCASSVGLYSGNTIYFGEGSWLTVV.

The rearrangement joins TRBV6-1 to TRBJ1-5; 7 bases are a match to TRBD1. The CDR3 is made up of 15 amino acids. Germline lookup yields CDR1 MNHNS and CDR2 SASEGT. Trimming removed 2 bases from V and 4 bases from J; junction bases left unmatched: 5. Here the CDR3 reads CASSERGQPNQPQHF. The DNA for the CDR3 is TGTGCCAGCAGTGAAAGGGGGCAGCCAAATCAGCCCCAGCATTTT.

The V call is TRBV11-2, the J call TRBJ1-4; 7 positions agree with TRBD1. CDR1 is SGHAT, CDR2 FQNNGV, per germline. After removal of 5 bases from V and 5 bases from J, the junction contained 11 bases not matched to a gene. The CDR3 has 16 amino acids. The DNA for the CDR3 is TGTGCCAGCAGCCAACATATGACAGGGTCAAATGAAAAACTGTTTTTT. Amino acid sequence: CASSQHMTGSNEKLFF.

The V gene is TRBV7-2, the J gene TRBJ2-5, with TRBD2 identical over 7 bases. With V trimmed by 5 bases and J by 3 bases, 3 bases remained unmatched. Germline CDR1 SGHTA, CDR2 FQGNSA. This CDR3 spans 13 amino acids. CDR3 protein: CASSRGGEETQYF. The DNA for the CDR3 is TGTGCCAGCAGCAGGGGAGGGGAAGAGACCCAGTACTTC.

This clone was seen only once. The chain's CDR3 is CASFYPGQPRETQYF. In DNA form, the CDR3 reads TGTGCCAGCTTTTACCCCGGACAACCGAGGGAGACCCAGTACTTC. The J gene is TRBJ2-5, the V gene TRBV2; D is perhaps TRBD1 (5 bases). This CDR3 comprises 15 residues. CDR1 and CDR2 from the germline V gene are SNHLY and FYNNEI. V shed 8 bases and J shed 5 bases, with 21 bases lying between them.

The chain couples TRBV7-2 to TRBJ1-1; possibly TRBD1 for D (6 bases). CDR1 and CDR2 from the germline V gene are SGHTA and FQGNSA. The CDR3 has 12 amino acids. Between the trimmed V and J ends, which lost 4 bases and 5 bases, there was a span of 8 bases. CDR3 in DNA: TGTGCCAGCAGCTCCCAGGGGACTGAAGCTTTCTTT. Its translation: CASSSQGTEAFF.

The chain couples TRBV19 to TRBJ1-2, with 11 positions matching TRBD1. Germline CDR1 reads LNHDA; CDR2 reads SQIVND (reference sequence). With 6 bases clipped from V and 4 bases from J, the junction kept 4 bases outside the gene matches. The CDR3 is made up of 14 amino acids. CDR3 in amino acids: CASSPGQGGYGYTF. CDR3 bases: TGTGCCAGTAGCCCGGGACAGGGGGGCTATGGCTACACCTTC.

The rearrangement uses TRBV20-1 and TRBJ2-7; D might be TRBD1 (5 bases). Germline CDR1 reads DFQATT; CDR2 reads SNEGSKA (reference sequence). CDR3 size: 10 residues. Here the CDR3 reads CSDPPGEQYF. The CDR3 bases are TGCAGCGACCCGCCAGGGGAGCAGTACTTC.

This chain joins TRBV19 and TRBJ1-1; D might be TRBD1 (5 bases). CDR1 and CDR2 from the germline V gene are LNHDA and SQIVND (reference sequence). Trimming left V 8 bases short and J 4 bases short, with 8 bases between. The CDR3 runs 11 residues. The CDR3 DNA follows: TGTGCCAGTTCAGGGTTCACTGAAGCTTTCTTT. This codes for CASSGFTEAFF.

J is TRBJ2-7 and V is TRBV11-3; D ambiguous. Trimming stripped 1 base from V and 4 bases from J, with 11 bases between. This CDR3 spans 14 amino acids. Germline CDR1 SGHNT, CDR2 YENEEA. In DNA form, the CDR3 reads TGTGCCAGCAGCTTAGGACTCCCCCCTTACGAGCAGTACTTC. Amino acid sequence: CASSLGLPPYEQYF.

The chain uses TRBV6-4 and TRBJ1-5; 12 bases line up with TRBD1. The CDR3 runs to 14 residues. Per the germline V gene, CDR1 is MRHNA and CDR2 is SNTAGT. V lost 6 bases, J lost 7 bases, and 4 bases stayed unmatched. CDR3 in DNA: TGTGCCAGCAGGGGACAGGGGGCCCAGCAGCCCCAGCATTTT. Its protein product is CASRGQGAQQPQHF.

CDR3 protein: CATSRAGGGGDYQPQHF. DNA for the CDR3: TGTGCCACCAGCAGAGCCGGCGGCGGCGGTGATTATCAGCCCCAGCATTTT. The chain employs TRBV15 and TRBJ1-5; D unresolved. The CDR3 has 17 residues. Trimming left V 1 base short and J 5 bases short, with 18 bases between. The V gene's germline CDR1 is LNHNV and CDR2 YYDKDF (reference sequence).

The rearrangement joins TRBV18 to TRBJ1-1, with D possibly matching TRBD1 (5 bases). In germline, CDR1 is KGHSH, CDR2 LQKENI. This CDR3 is 11 amino acids long. Trimming cost V 5 bases and J 7 bases, with 8 bases left between them. CDR3 residues: CASSWGGEAFF. CDR3 DNA: TGTGCCAGCTCATGGGGGGGTGAAGCTTTCTTT.

This chain joins TRBV5-1 and TRBJ1-5; D unclear. The CDR3 is made up of 15 amino acids. The V end lost 4 bases, the J end lost 3 bases, and 14 bases lay between the germline ends. CDR1 is SGHRS, CDR2 YFSETQ, per germline. In nucleotides, the CDR3 is TGCGCCAGCAGCCCGGCGCCGGGTTTCAATCAGCCCCAGCATTTT. As protein: CASSPAPGFNQPQHF.

This chain links TRBV7-2 with TRBJ1-1; D remains unclear. Germline CDR1 reads SGHTA; CDR2 reads FQGNSA. The CDR3 is 14 amino acids. With 0 bases removed from V and 3 bases from J, the gap between germline ends came to 8 bases. The CDR3 DNA follows: TGTGCCAGCAGCTTAGCGAGGGCGGACACTGAAGCTTTCTTT. Translation: CASSLARADTEAFF.

The chain carries TRBV6-6 and TRBJ1-5, with D possibly being TRBD1 (5 bases). Germline CDR1 and CDR2: MNHNY and SVGAGI (reference sequence). Deletions cut 5 bases from V and 7 bases from J, with 18 bases between. The CDR3 is 15 residues long. The CDR3 is CASSRTGGSGQPQHF. The CDR3 bases are TGTGCCAGCAGTCGTACGGGGGGGTCAGGACAGCCCCAGCATTTT.

The chain carries TRBV4-2 and TRBJ2-4; tentative D call: TRBD1 (6 bases). V lost 1 base to trimming and J lost 0 bases, with 10 bases between them. From germline, CDR1 is LGHNA and CDR2 YNFKEQ. The CDR3 is 16 amino acids. The CDR3 sequence is CASSQGTELAKNIQYF. CDR3 DNA sequence: TGTGCCAGCAGCCAAGGGACAGAACTAGCCAAAAACATTCAGTACTTC.

The genes are TRBV6-5 and TRBJ2-1; 10 positions agree with TRBD2. With 4 bases clipped from V and 10 bases from J, the junction kept 1 base outside the gene matches. The CDR3 runs 12 residues. Germline assignment: CDR1 MNHEY and CDR2 SVGAGI. CDR3 sequence reads: CASSLAGGEQFF. CDR3 coding DNA: TGTGCCAGCAGTTTAGCGGGAGGCGAGCAGTTCTTC.

This sequence joins TRBV6-5 and TRBJ1-6; no definite D call. V lost 8 bases and J lost 6, with 14 bases in between. Germline-derived CDR1 and CDR2 are MNHEY and SVGAGI. The CDR3 length is 14 residues. The CDR3 DNA is TGTGCCAGCCAGGCGACATGGTCTAATTCACCCCTCCACTTT. It translates to CASQATWSNSPLHF.

V and J are TRBV25-1 and TRBJ2-3; 9 bases align to TRBD1. The CDR3 contains 15 residues. The junction had 5 bases not matched to a gene; V was cut back by 3 bases and J by 4 bases. Germline-derived CDR1 and CDR2 are MGHDK and SYGVNS. The CDR3 reads CASSDRTGGSDTQYF. DNA of the CDR3: TGTGCCAGCAGTGATAGAACAGGGGGCTCAGATACGCAGTATTTT.